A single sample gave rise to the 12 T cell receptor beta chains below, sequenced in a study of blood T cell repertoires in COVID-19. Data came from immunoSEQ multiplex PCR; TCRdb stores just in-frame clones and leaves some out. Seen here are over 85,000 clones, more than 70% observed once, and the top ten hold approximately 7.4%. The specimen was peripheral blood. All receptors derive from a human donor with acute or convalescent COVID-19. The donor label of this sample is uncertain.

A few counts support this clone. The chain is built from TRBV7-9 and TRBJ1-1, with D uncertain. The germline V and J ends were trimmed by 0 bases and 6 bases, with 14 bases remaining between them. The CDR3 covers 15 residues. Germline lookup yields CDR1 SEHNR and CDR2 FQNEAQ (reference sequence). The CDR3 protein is CASSLARDNPPEAFF. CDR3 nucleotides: TGTGCCAGCAGCTTAGCGCGAGATAACCCTCCTGAAGCTTTCTTT. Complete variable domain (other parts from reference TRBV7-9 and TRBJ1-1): DTGVSQNPRHKITKRGQNVTFRCDPISEHNRLYWYRQTLGQGPEFLTYFQNEAQLEKSRLLSDRFSAERPKGSFSTLEIQRTEQGDSAMYLCASSLARDNPPEAFFGQGTRLTVV.

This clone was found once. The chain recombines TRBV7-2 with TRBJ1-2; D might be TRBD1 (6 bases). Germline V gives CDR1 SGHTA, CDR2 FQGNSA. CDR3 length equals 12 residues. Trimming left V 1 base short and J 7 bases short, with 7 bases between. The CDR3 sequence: CASSLDRAGYTF. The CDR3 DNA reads TGTGCCAGCAGCTTAGACAGGGCTGGCTACACCTTC.

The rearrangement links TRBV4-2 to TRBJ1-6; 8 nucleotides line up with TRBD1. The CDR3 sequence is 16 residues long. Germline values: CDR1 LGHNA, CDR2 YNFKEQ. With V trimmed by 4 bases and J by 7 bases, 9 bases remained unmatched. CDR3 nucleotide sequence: TGTGCCAGCAGCCGCTTATCCGGACAGGGCAATTCACCCCTCCACTTT. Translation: CASSRLSGQGNSPLHF.

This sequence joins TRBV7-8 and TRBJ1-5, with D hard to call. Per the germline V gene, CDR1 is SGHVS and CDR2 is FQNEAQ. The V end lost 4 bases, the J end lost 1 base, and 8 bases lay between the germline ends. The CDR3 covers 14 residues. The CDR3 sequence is CASSSDGSNQPQHF. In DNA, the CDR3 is TGTGCCAGCAGCTCCGACGGGAGCAATCAGCCCCAGCATTTT.

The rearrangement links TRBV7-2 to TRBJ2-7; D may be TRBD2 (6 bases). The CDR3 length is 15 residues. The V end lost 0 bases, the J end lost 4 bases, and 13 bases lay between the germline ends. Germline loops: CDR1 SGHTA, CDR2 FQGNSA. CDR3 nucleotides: TGTGCCAGCAGCTTAGCAGGAGGGAGATTTTACGAGCAGTACTTC. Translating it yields CASSLAGGRFYEQYF.

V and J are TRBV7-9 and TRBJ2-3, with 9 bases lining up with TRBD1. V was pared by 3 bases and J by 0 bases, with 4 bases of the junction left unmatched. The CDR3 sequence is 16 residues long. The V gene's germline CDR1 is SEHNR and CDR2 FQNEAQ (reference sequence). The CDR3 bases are TGTGCCAGCAGCTTTGGGGACAGGGACAGCACAGATACGCAGTATTTT. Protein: CASSFGDRDSTDTQYF. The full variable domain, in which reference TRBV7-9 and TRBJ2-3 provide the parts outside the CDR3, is DTGVSQNPRHKITKRGQNVTFRCDPISEHNRLYWYRQTLGQGPEFLTYFQNEAQLEKSRLLSDRFSAERPKGSFSTLEIQRTEQGDSAMYLCASSFGDRDSTDTQYFGPGTRLTVL.

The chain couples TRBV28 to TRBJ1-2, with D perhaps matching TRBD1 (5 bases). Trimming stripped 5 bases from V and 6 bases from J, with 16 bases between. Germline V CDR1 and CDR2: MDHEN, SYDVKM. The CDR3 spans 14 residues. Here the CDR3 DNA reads TGTGCCAGCAGTACCACAGGTTCTCGGGATGGCTACACCTTC. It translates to CASSTTGSRDGYTF.

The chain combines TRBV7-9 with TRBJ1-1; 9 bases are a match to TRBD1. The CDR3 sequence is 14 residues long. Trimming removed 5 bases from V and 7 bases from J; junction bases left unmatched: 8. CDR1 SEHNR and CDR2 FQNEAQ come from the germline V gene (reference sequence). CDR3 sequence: CASSLGQGKSEAFF. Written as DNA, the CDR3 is TGTGCCAGCAGCCTGGGACAGGGAAAGAGTGAAGCTTTCTTT.

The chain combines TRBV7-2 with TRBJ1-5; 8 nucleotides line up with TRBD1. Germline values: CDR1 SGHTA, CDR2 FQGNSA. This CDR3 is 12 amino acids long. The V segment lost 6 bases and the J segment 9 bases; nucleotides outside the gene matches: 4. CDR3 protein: CASRFDRGPQHF. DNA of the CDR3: TGTGCCAGCAGATTCGACAGGGGGCCCCAGCATTTT.

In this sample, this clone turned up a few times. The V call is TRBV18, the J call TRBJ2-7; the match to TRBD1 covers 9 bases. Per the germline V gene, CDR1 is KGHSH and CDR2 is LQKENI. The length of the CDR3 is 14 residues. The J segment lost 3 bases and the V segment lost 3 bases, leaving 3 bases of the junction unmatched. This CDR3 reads CASSPETGGYEQYF. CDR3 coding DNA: TGTGCCAGCTCACCTGAGACAGGGGGCTACGAGCAGTACTTC.

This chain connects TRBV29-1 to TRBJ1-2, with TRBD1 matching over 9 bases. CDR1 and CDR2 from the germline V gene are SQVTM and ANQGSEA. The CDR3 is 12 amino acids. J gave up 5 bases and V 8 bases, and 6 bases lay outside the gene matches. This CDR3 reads CSILTGGYGYTF. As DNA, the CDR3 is TGCAGCATCCTGACAGGGGGATATGGCTACACCTTC.

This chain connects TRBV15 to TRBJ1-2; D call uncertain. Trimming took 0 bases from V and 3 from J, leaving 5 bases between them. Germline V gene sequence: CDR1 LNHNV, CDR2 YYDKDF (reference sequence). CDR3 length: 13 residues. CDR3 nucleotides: TGTGCCACCAGCAGAGAGCGGGACTATGGCTACACCTTC. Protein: CATSRERDYGYTF. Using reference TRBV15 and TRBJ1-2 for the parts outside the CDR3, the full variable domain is DAMVIQNPRYQVTQFGKPVTLSCSQTLNHNVMYWYQQKSSQAPKLLFHYYDKDFNNEADTPDNFQSRRPNTSFCFLDIRSPGLGDTAMYLCATSRERDYGYTFGSGTRLTVV.